This T cell receptor (beta chain) comes out of a study of early stage breast cancer tumors. This CDR3 region has 13 residues. CDR1 and CDR2 (germline): MDHEN, SYDVKM. In regard to this clone: A read error may produce the germline difference seen at one junction end.

Sequencing used immunoSEQ multiplex PCR; TCRdb keeps in-frame clones, though not all of them. The repertoire has around 9,900 clones, 64% of them found once; the top ten carry 12%. The TCR was taken from a person between 60 and 69 years old with breast cancer. Material: breast tumor tissue. The rearrangement links TRBV28 to TRBJ1-5, with no clear D. For the CDR3, the DNA is TGTGCCAGCGGTTTTGCTCCTGGCCAGCCCCAGCATTTT. Residues: CASGFAPGQPQHF.